The next 8 T cell receptor beta chains were all read from a single sample in a study of cytomegalovirus exposure and HLA in healthy donors. PCR amplification relied on 60 Vbeta primers (plus 13 Jbeta primers). Profiling relied on immunoSEQ multiplex PCR, and the TCRdb table lists in-frame clones only, not all of them. The sample includes tens of thousands of clones, more than 70% of them seen just once. Sequencing was done on a sample of PBMCs. These receptors all stem from a woman between 35 and 50 years old in good health and CMV-seronegative.

This clone was recorded once. The chain joins TRBV19 to TRBJ1-5, with 11 bases matching TRBD1. Germline V gene lookup returns CDR1 LNHDA and CDR2 SQIVND (reference sequence). After removal of 6 bases from V and 9 bases from J, the junction contained 10 bases not matched to a gene. The CDR3 is 15 amino acids. The CDR3, as DNA: TGTGCCAGTAGGCCGGGACAGGGGGGATGGACGCCCCAGCATTTT. Translated: CASRPGQGGWTPQHF.

CDR3 DNA sequence: TGTGCCAGCAGCCAAGATTCCAGGGGAAAAACTGAAGCTTTCTTT. This gives the protein CASSQDSRGKTEAFF. This sequence joins TRBV14 and TRBJ1-1; possibly TRBD1 for D (6 bases). V dropped 0 bases and J dropped 5 bases, with 13 bases sitting between them. The CDR3 is made up of 15 amino acids. Germline lookup yields CDR1 SGHDN and CDR2 FVKESK. Based on the CDR3 plus reference TRBV14 and TRBJ1-1, the full variable domain is EAGVTQFPSHSVIEKGQTVTLRCDPISGHDNLYWYRRVMGKEIKFLLHFVKESKQDESGMPNNRFLAERTGGTYSTLKVQPAELEDSGVYFCASSQDSRGKTEAFFGQGTRLTVV.

This sequence joins TRBV6-5 and TRBJ1-2, with 8 bases that match TRBD1. The CDR3 consists of 16 residues. Germline trimming cut 4 bases from V and 8 bases from J; bases unmatched to any gene: 15. Germline CDR1 is MNHEY and CDR2 is SVGAGI. For the CDR3, the DNA is TGTGCCAGCAGTTCCGGACAGGGCCCACAGGTGCGGGGCTACACCTTC. This gives the protein CASSSGQGPQVRGYTF.

This CDR3 is CASSLWDRDSPLHF. CDR3 DNA: TGCGCCAGCAGCTTGTGGGACAGAGATTCACCCCTCCACTTT. This sequence joins TRBV5-1 and TRBJ1-6, with 7 positions matching TRBD1. J lost 8 bases, V lost 1 base, and 3 bases had no gene match. The germline V gene has CDR1 SGHRS and CDR2 YFSETQ. The CDR3 runs to 14 residues.

The gene calls are TRBV4-3 and TRBJ2-1; D unresolved. The CDR3 totals 13 residues. Trimming took 0 bases from V and 4 from J, leaving 4 bases between them. The V gene's germline CDR1 is LGHNA and CDR2 YSLEER. As DNA, the CDR3 is TGCGCCAGCAGCCAAGAACAGTACAATGAGCAGTTCTTC. Its protein is CASSQEQYNEQFF.

The rearrangement uses TRBV11-2 and TRBJ1-5; a possible D gene is TRBD1 (6 bases). V was shortened by 5 bases and J by 2 bases, with 10 bases between the two germline ends. Germline V lookup: CDR1 SGHAT, CDR2 FQNNGV. The CDR3 is 14 residues long. Written as DNA, the CDR3 is TGTGCCAGCAGCCTCAGGGGTGGCAATCAGCCCCAGCATTTT. This codes for CASSLRGGNQPQHF.

The rearrangement joins TRBV5-1 to TRBJ2-1; D gene unclear. Germline V CDR1 and CDR2: SGHRS, YFSETQ. The CDR3 extends over 17 amino acids. Trimming stripped 3 bases from V and 3 bases from J, with 19 bases between. This CDR3 reads CASSSSSPSTNYNEQFF. CDR3 nucleotide sequence: TGCGCCAGCAGCTCCTCCTCACCAAGCACCAACTACAATGAGCAGTTCTTC.

The rearrangement joins TRBV28 to TRBJ2-7, with a tentative D call TRBD2 (5 bases). The CDR3 consists of 11 residues. Trimming cost V 8 bases and J 0 bases, with 5 bases left between them. The germline CDR1 and CDR2 sequences are MDHEN and SYDVKM. The CDR3 DNA sequence: TGTGCCAGCGGGAGCTCCTACGAGCAGTACTTC. As protein: CASGSSYEQYF.